Listed below are T cell receptor beta chains from one sample, sequenced in a study of blood T cell repertoires in COVID-19. Method: immunoSEQ multiplex PCR; TCRdb's copy keeps in-frame clones and lacks some. The sample includes around 100,000 clones, 87% of them seen just once. The source material was peripheral blood. Receptors originate from a young woman with acute or convalescent COVID-19. Both conserved end residues are part of each CDR3. D genes are given only for firm matches. Clone size is given for some rows only: seen once, a few or many times, or a class if the clone is expanded.

D gene: NA; V gene: TRBV7-9; J gene: TRBJ1-1; clone size: NA; CDR3 protein: CASSMEVNTEAFF; CDR3 DNA: TGTGCCAGCAGCATGGAGGTGAACACTGAAGCTTTCTTT
D gene: NA; V gene: TRBV6-5; J gene: TRBJ1-2; clone size: once; CDR3 protein: CASSRGQSGAYGYTF; CDR3 DNA: TGTGCCAGCAGTCGGGGACAATCCGGGGCCTATGGCTACACCTTC
D gene: NA; V gene: TRBV5-1; J gene: TRBJ1-6; clone size: NA; CDR3 protein: CASSLFGDNSPLHF; CDR3 DNA: TGCGCCAGCAGCCTCTTCGGGGATAATTCACCCCTCCACTTT
D gene: TRBD2; V gene: TRBV5-6; J gene: TRBJ2-7; clone size: NA; CDR3 protein: CASSLRLAGGYEQYF; CDR3 DNA: TGTGCCAGCAGCTTGCGGCTAGCGGGGGGCTACGAGCAGTACTTC
D gene: NA; V gene: TRBV5-6; J gene: TRBJ1-1; clone size: NA; CDR3 protein: CASSRRSESGTEAFF; CDR3 DNA: TGTGCCAGCAGCCGGCGTTCGGAGTCCGGCACTGAAGCTTTCTTT
D gene: NA; V gene: TRBV2; J gene: TRBJ1-4; clone size: NA; CDR3 protein: CASGIEKLFF; CDR3 DNA: TGTGCCAGCGGCATTGAAAAACTGTTTTTT
D gene: TRBD2; V gene: TRBV27; J gene: TRBJ2-3; clone size: NA; CDR3 protein: CASSGRLAGGPRSRDTQYF; CDR3 DNA: TGTGCCAGCAGCGGTAGACTAGCGGGGGGGCCTCGTAGTAGAGATACGCAGTATTTT
D gene: NA; V gene: TRBV28; J gene: TRBJ2-7; clone size: once; CDR3 protein: CASTPVGLSYEQYF; CDR3 DNA: TGTGCCAGCACCCCGGTGGGCCTGTCGTACGAGCAGTACTTC
D gene: TRBD1; V gene: TRBV27; J gene: TRBJ1-2; clone size: NA; CDR3 protein: CASSLRGQEGYGYTF; CDR3 DNA: TGTGCCAGCAGTCTACGAGGACAGGAAGGCTATGGCTACACCTTC
D gene: NA; V gene: TRBV18; J gene: TRBJ2-7; clone size: once; CDR3 protein: CASSPPGVPYEQYF; CDR3 DNA: TGTGCCAGCTCACCCCCGGGTGTCCCCTACGAGCAGTACTTC
D gene: NA; V gene: TRBV6-4; J gene: TRBJ2-1; clone size: NA; CDR3 protein: CASSIEGRAYNEQFF; CDR3 DNA: TGTGCCAGCAGCATTGAGGGTAGGGCCTACAATGAGCAGTTCTTC
D gene: NA; V gene: TRBV7-9; J gene: TRBJ1-1; clone size: NA; CDR3 protein: CASSHPPGVNTEAFF; CDR3 DNA: TGTGCCAGCAGCCACCCCCCGGGAGTAAACACTGAAGCTTTCTTT
D gene: TRBD1; V gene: TRBV19; J gene: TRBJ2-7; clone size: NA; CDR3 protein: CASSDGGTGVDEQYF; CDR3 DNA: TGTGCCAGTAGCGATGGTGGGACAGGGGTGGACGAGCAGTACTTC
D gene: NA; V gene: TRBV19; J gene: TRBJ1-2; clone size: NA; CDR3 protein: CASTLNRDYGYTF; CDR3 DNA: TGTGCCAGTACCCTGAACAGGGACTATGGCTACACCTTC
D gene: TRBD1; V gene: TRBV15; J gene: TRBJ1-2; clone size: NA; CDR3 protein: CATSRPPGGGYTF; CDR3 DNA: TGTGCCACCAGCAGACCCCCAGGGGGGGGCTACACCTTC
D gene: NA; V gene: TRBV21-1; J gene: TRBJ1-2; clone size: few; CDR3 protein: CASSGEGDYGYTF; CDR3 DNA: TGTGCCAGCAGCGGGGAGGGGGACTATGGCTACACCTTC
D gene: TRBD1; V gene: TRBV5-1; J gene: TRBJ2-7; clone size: once; CDR3 protein: CASSPNPGQGHEQYF; CDR3 DNA: TGCGCCAGCAGTCCCAATCCGGGACAGGGACACGAGCAGTACTTC
D gene: NA; V gene: TRBV2; J gene: TRBJ1-4; clone size: NA; CDR3 protein: CATRGPPNEKLFF; CDR3 DNA: TGTGCCACTAGGGGCCCTCCGAATGAAAAACTGTTTTTT
D gene: TRBD2; V gene: TRBV28; J gene: TRBJ2-3; clone size: NA; CDR3 protein: CASSPLRRASGGKDTQYF; CDR3 DNA: TGTGCCAGCAGTCCACTACGCCGGGCTAGCGGGGGGAAAGATACGCAGTATTTT
D gene: NA; V gene: TRBV2; J gene: TRBJ1-4; clone size: once; CDR3 protein: CASSESTGWNEKLFF; CDR3 DNA: TGTGCCAGCAGTGAAAGCACGGGGTGGAATGAAAAACTGTTTTTT
D gene: TRBD1; V gene: TRBV6-2/TRBV6-3; J gene: TRBJ1-6; clone size: NA; CDR3 protein: CASSTPTGSYNSPLHF; CDR3 DNA: TGTGCCAGCAGTACCCCGACAGGGTCCTATAATTCACCCCTCCACTTT
D gene: NA; V gene: TRBV6-5; J gene: TRBJ1-1; clone size: NA; CDR3 protein: CASIWAKEGNTEAFF; CDR3 DNA: TGTGCCAGCATCTGGGCCAAAGAAGGGAACACTGAAGCTTTCTTT
D gene: TRBD1; V gene: TRBV19; J gene: TRBJ2-7; clone size: NA; CDR3 protein: CASSFPGQGHYEQYF; CDR3 DNA: TGTGCCAGTAGTTTTCCGGGACAGGGACACTACGAGCAGTACTTC
D gene: TRBD1; V gene: TRBV19; J gene: TRBJ1-1; clone size: NA; CDR3 protein: CASRTGDSEAFF; CDR3 DNA: TGTGCCAGTAGGACAGGGGATTCGGAAGCTTTCTTT
D gene: NA; V gene: TRBV3-1/TRBV3-2; J gene: TRBJ1-6; clone size: large; CDR3 protein: CASSDAGVNSPLHF; CDR3 DNA: TGTGCCAGCAGCGATGCGGGAGTTAATTCACCCCTCCACTTT
D gene: NA; V gene: TRBV5-1; J gene: TRBJ2-3; clone size: NA; CDR3 protein: CASSLGLSTDTQYF; CDR3 DNA: TGCGCCAGCAGCTTGGGGCTTAGCACAGATACGCAGTATTTT
D gene: TRBD2; V gene: TRBV27; J gene: TRBJ2-2; clone size: NA; CDR3 protein: CASSVYRTSGAKNTGELFF; CDR3 DNA: TGTGCCAGCAGTGTTTATAGGACTAGCGGAGCTAAGAACACCGGGGAGCTGTTTTTT
D gene: NA; V gene: TRBV25-1; J gene: TRBJ1-2; clone size: NA; CDR3 protein: CASRLSGAGGYTF; CDR3 DNA: TGTGCCAGCAGATTAAGCGGTGCGGGCGGCTACACCTTC